The sequence of this T cell receptor beta chain was determined in a study of blood T cells in healthy people across ages. Sample-barcoded 5' priming and a J-beta primer mix drove a second PCR of roughly 6 to 12 cycles. A 12-random-nucleotide template-switch adaptor tagged each cDNA molecule. TCRdb processed the 5' RACE reads anew with MiXCR; each CDR3 protein has one entry. The sample yields over 1,300,000 distinct CDR3 sequences, approximately 63% seen once. The V segment lost 1 base and the J segment 3 bases; nucleotides outside the gene matches: 6. The CDR3 contains 16 residues. This sequence originates from a young man in good health. Sequencing was done on a sample of blood. The V call is TRBV12-3 or TRBV12-4, the J call TRBJ2-1; 7 bases map to TRBD1. CDR3 sequence: CASSLVGPGGYNEQFF. The CDR3 region has the DNA TGTGCCAGCAGTTTAGTGGGGCCAGGGGGCTACAATGAGCAGTTCTTC.